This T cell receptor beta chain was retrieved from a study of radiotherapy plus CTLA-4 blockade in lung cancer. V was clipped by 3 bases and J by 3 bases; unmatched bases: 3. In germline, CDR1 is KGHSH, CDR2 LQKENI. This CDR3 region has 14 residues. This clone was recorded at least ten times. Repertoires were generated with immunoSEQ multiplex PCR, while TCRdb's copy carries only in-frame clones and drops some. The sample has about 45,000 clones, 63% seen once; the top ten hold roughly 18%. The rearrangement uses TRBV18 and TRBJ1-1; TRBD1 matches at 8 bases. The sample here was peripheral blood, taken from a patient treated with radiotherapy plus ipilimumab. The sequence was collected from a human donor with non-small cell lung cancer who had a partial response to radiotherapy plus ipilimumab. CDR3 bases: TGTGCCAGCTCACCTACAGGGGGAGACACTGAAGCTTTCTTT. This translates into CASSPTGGDTEAFF.